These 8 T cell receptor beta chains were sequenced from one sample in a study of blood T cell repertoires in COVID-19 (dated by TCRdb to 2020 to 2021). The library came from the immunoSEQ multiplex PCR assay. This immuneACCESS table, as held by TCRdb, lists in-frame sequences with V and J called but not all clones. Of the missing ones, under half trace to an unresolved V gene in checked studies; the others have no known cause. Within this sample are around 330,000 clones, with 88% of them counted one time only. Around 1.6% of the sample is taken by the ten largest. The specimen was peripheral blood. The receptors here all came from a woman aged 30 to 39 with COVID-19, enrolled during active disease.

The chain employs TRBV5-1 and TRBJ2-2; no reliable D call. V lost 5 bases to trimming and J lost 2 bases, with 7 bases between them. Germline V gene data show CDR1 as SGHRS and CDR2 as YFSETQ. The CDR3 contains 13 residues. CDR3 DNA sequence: TGCGCCAGCAGAAATGGCAACACCGGGGAGCTGTTTTTT. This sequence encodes CASRNGNTGELFF.

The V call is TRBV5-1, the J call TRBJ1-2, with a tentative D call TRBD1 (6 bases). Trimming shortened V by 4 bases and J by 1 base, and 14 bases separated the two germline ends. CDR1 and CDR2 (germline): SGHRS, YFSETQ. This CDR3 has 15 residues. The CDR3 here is CASSPYRDLNYGYTF. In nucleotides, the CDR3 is TGCGCCAGCAGCCCCTACAGGGACCTTAACTATGGCTACACCTTC.

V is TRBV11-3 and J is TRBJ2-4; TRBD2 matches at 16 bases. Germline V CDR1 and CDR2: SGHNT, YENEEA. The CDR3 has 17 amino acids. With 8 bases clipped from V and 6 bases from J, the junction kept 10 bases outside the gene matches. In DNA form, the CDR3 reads TGTGCCAGCCAACCGGGACTAGCGGGGGGGCCCATAAACATTCAGTACTTC. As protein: CASQPGLAGGPINIQYF.

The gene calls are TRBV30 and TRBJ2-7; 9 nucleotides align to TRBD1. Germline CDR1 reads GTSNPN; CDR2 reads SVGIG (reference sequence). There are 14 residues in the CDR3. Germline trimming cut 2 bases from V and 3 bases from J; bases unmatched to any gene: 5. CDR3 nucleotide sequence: TGTGCCTGGAGTACCGGGACAGGGAACTACGAGCAGTACTTC. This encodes CAWSTGTGNYEQYF. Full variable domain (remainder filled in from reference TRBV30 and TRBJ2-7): SQTIHQWPATLVQPVGSPLSLECTVEGTSNPNLYWYRQAAGRGLQLLFYSVGIGQISSEVPQNLSASRPQDRQFILSSKKLLLSDSGFYLCAWSTGTGNYEQYFGPGTRLTVT.

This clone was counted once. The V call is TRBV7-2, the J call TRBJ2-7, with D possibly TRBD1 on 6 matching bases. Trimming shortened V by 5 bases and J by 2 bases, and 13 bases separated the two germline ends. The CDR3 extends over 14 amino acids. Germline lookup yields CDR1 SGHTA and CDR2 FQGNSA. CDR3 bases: TGTGCCAGCAGCCTAGGTACAGGGACCTACGAGCAGTACTTC. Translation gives CASSLGTGTYEQYF.

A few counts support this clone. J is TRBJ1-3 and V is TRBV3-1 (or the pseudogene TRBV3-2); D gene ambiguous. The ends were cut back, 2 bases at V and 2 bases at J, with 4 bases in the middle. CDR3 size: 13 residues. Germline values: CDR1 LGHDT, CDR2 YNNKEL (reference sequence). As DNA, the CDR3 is TGTGCCAGCAGCCAACAGGCTGGAAACACCATATATTTT. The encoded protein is CASSQQAGNTIYF.

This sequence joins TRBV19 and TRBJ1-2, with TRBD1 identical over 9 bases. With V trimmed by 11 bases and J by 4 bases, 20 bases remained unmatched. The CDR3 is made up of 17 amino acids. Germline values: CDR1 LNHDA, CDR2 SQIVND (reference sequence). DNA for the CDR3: TGTGCCTCCAGATCTGTCGGGCTGGACAGGGGAGGCTATGGCTACACCTTC. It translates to CASRSVGLDRGGYGYTF. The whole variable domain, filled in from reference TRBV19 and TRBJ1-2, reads DGGITQSPKYLFRKEGQNVTLSCEQNLNHDAMYWYRQDPGQGLRLIYYSQIVNDFQKGDIAEGYSVSREKKESFPLTVTSAQKNPTAFYLCASRSVGLDRGGYGYTFGSGTRLTVV.

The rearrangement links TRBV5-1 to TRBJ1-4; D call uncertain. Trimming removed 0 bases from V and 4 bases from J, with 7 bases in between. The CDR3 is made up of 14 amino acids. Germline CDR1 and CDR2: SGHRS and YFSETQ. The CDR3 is CASSLGTGNEKLFF. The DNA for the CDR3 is TGCGCCAGCAGCTTGGGGACTGGTAATGAAAAACTGTTTTTT.